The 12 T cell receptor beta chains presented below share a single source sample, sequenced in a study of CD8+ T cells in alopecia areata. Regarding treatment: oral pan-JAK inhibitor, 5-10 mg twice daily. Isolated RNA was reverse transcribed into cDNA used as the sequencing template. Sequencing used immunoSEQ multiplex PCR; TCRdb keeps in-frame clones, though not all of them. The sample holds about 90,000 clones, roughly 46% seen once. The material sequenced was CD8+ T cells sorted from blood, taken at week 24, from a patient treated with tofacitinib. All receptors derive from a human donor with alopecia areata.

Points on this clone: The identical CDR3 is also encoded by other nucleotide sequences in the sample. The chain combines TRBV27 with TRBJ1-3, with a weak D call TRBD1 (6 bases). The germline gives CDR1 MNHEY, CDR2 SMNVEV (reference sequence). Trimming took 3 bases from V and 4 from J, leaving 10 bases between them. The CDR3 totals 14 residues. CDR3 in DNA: TGTGCCAGCAGTTTCAGGGGATCCGGAAACACCATATATTTT. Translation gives CASSFRGSGNTIYF.

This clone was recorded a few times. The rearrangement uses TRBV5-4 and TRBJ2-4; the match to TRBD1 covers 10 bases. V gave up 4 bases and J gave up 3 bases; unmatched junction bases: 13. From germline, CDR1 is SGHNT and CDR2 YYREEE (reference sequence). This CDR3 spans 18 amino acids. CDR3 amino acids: CASSPAETGGSVKNIQYF. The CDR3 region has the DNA TGTGCCAGCAGCCCGGCCGAGACAGGGGGCTCTGTCAAAAACATTCAGTACTTC. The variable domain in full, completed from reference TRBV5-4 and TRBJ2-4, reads ETGVTQSPTHLIKTRGQQVTLRCSSQSGHNTVSWYQQALGQGPQFIFQYYREEENGRGNFPPRFSGLQFPNYSSELNVNALELDDSALYLCASSPAETGGSVKNIQYFGAGTRLSVL.

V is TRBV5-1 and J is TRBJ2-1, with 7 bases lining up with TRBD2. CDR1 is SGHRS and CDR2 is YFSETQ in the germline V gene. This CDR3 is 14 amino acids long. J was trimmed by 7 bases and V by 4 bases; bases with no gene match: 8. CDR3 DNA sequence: TGCGCCAGCAGCCAGCGGGGAGTGGTGAATGAGCAGTTCTTC. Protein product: CASSQRGVVNEQFF.

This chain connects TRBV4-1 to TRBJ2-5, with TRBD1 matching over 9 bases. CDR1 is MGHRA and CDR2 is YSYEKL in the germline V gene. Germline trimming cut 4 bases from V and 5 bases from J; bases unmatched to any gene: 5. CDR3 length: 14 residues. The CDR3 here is CASSPNRGHETQYF. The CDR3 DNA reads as TGCGCCAGCAGCCCGAACAGGGGGCACGAGACCCAGTACTTC.

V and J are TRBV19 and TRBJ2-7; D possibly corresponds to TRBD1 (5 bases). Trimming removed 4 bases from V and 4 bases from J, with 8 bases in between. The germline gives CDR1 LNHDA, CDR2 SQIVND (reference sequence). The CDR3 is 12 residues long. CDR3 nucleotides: TGTGCCAGTAGTAGCCGACAGTACGAGCAGTACTTC. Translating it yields CASSSRQYEQYF.

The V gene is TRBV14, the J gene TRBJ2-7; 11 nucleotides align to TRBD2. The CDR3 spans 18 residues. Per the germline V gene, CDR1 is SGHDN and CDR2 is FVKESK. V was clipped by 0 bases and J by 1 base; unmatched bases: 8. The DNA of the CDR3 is TGTGCCAGCAGCCAAGAGTCTCCGGGACTAGCGGTGTCCTACGAGCAGTACTTC. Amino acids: CASSQESPGLAVSYEQYF. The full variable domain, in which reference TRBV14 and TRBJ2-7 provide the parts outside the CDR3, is EAGVTQFPSHSVIEKGQTVTLRCDPISGHDNLYWYRRVMGKEIKFLLHFVKESKQDESGMPNNRFLAERTGGTYSTLKVQPAELEDSGVYFCASSQESPGLAVSYEQYFGPGTRLTVT.

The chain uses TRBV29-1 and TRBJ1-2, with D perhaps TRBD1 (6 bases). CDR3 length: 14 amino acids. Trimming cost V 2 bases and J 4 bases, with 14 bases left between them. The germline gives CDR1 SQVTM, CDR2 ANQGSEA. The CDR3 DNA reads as TGCAGCGTTGAAATCTCTAGGGACATCTATGGCTACACCTTC. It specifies CSVEISRDIYGYTF.

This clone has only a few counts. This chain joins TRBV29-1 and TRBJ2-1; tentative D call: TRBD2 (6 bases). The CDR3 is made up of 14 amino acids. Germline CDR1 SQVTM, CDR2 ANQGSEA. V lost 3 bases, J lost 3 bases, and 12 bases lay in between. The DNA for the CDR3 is TGCAGCGTTGAGAGTCCCGGGAGCTACAATGAGCAGTTCTTC. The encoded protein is CSVESPGSYNEQFF.

Written as DNA, the CDR3 is TGCGCCAGCAGCTTGGTGGGTAGCGGTAACCAAGAGACCCAGTACTTC. It specifies CASSLVGSGNQETQYF. The chain recombines TRBV5-1 with TRBJ2-5, with a possible D match to TRBD2 (6 bases). With 0 bases removed from V and 0 bases from J, the gap between germline ends came to 12 bases. Germline loops: CDR1 SGHRS, CDR2 YFSETQ. There are 16 residues in the CDR3.

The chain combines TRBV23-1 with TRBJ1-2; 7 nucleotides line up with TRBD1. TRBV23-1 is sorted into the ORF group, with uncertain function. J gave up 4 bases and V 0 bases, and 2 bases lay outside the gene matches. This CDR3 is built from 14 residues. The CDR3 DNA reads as TGCGCCAGCAGTCAATCGACAGGGTCCTATGGCTACACCTTC. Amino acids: CASSQSTGSYGYTF.

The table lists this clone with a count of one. The DNA for the CDR3 is TGTGCCAGCAGCCAGGGACTAGCGGGAGACAATGAGCAGTTCTTC. It encodes CASSQGLAGDNEQFF. The chain links TRBV7-9 to TRBJ2-1; TRBD2 matches 14 bases. The V and J ends lost 5 bases and 5 bases, in that order; junction bases with no gene match: 2. Per germline, CDR1 SEHNR and CDR2 FQNEAQ (reference sequence). The CDR3 length is 15 residues.

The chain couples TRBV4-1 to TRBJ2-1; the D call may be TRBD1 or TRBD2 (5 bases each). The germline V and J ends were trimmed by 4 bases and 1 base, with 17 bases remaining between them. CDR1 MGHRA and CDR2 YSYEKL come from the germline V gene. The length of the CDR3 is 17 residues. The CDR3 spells CASSRVVWDASYNEQFF. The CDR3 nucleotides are TGCGCCAGCAGCCGGGTCGTATGGGACGCATCCTACAATGAGCAGTTCTTC.